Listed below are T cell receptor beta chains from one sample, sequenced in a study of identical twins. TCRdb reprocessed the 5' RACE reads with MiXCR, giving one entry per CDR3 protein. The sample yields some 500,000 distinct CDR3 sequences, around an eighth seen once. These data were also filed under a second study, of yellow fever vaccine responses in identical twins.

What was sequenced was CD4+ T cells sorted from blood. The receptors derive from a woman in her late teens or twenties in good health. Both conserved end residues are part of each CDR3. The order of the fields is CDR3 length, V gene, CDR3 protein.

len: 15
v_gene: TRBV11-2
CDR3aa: CASSPDRERYNEQFF

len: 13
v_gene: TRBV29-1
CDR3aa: CSVSRGSIYEQYF

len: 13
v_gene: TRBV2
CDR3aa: CASSLRINTEAFF

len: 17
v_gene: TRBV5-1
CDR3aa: CASSLAAGVSVSREQYF

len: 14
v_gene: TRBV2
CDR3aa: CASSQTGVRTEAFF

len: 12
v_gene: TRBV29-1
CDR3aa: CSVVLRDYEQYF

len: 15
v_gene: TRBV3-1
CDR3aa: CASSQVQGSGEKLFF

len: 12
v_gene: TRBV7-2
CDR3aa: CASRTGPSEQYF

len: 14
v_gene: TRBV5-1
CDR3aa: CASSLAGIQETQYF

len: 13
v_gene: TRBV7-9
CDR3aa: CASSSPPPDEQYF

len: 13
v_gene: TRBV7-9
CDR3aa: CASSGDIGEKLFF

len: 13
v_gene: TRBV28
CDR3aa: CASSGGLAYGYTF

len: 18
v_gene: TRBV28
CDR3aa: CASSFGESSGRGTDTQYF

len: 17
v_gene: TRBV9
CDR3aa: CASSVDGSGGLQETQYF

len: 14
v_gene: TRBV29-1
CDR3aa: CSVQAGFSTDTQYF

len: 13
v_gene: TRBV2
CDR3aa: CASRINTGAEQYF

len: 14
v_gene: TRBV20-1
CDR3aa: CIWGPAGLTDTQYF

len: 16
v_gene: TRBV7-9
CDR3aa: CASRSGPVGPYNEQFF

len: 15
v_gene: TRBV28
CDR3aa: CASSLLGLGNQPQHF

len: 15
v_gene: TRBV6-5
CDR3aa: CASSYSPGKLDTQYF

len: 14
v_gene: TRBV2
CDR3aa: CASRQGSSYNEQFF

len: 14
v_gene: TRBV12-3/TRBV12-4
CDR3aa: CASSLGQATYEQYF

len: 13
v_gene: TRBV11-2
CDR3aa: CASNRELYNEQFF

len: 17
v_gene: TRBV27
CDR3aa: CASSFLVAETSTDTQYF

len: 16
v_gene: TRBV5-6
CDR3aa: CASSFGQWQYQETQYF

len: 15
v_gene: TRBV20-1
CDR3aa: CSARDPGQGPDTQYF

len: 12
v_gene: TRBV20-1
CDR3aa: CRGGPISYEQYF

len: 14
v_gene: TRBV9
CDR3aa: CASSPQGQGRTQYF

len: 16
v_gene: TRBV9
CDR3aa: CASSVVGSGRYNEQFF

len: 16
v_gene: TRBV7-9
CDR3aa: CASSDIGRDSGNTIYF

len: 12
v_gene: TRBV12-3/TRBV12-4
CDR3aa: CASSAPLGVQYF

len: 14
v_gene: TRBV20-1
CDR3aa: CSAPTGKAGTEAFF

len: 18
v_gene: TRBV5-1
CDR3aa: CASSVGALAGGSYNEQFF

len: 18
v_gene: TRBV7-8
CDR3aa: CASSLETFGTRNSYEQYF

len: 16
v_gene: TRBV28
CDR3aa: CASSSPVVGQGYEQYF

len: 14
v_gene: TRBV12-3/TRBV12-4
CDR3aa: CASTPTGPFFGYTF

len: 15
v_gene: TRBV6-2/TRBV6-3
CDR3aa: CASSYRPTGNTEAFF